The 20 T cell receptor beta chains presented below share a single source sample, sequenced in a study of T-cell reconstitution after alpha-beta-depleted transplantation in children. Using unique molecular identifiers, the investigators prepared the TCRbeta library. TCRdb recomputed calls from the PCR reads with MiXCR, one row per CDR3 protein. This sample has nearly 400,000 distinct CDR3 sequences; about a fifth occur once, and the top ten carry 3.5% to 4%. Sequencing was performed on PBMCs from the stem cell graft donor, taken from the stem cell graft. Receptor source: a human donor who donated a stem cell graft to a child with acute myeloid leukemia.

The chain recombines TRBV7-2 with TRBJ2-5, with 11 bases that match TRBD1. J gave up 9 bases and V 5 bases, and 14 bases lay outside the gene matches. The germline gives CDR1 SGHTA, CDR2 FQGNSA. This CDR3 has 16 amino acids. The DNA for the CDR3 is TGTGCCAGCAGCCCCTGGACAGGGGGCTCTCCCATGGCCCAGTACTTC. This encodes CASSPWTGGSPMAQYF. The full variable domain, its missing parts supplied by reference TRBV7-2 and TRBJ2-5, is GAGVSQSPSNKVTEKGKDVELRCDPISGHTALYWYRQSLGQGLEFLIYFQGNSAPDKSGLPSDRFSAERTGGSVSTLTIQRTQQEDSAVYLCASSPWTGGSPMAQYFGPGTRLLVL.

This clonotype appeared a few times. This rearrangement joins TRBV28 to TRBJ2-5; 7 nucleotides align to TRBD1. V dropped 4 bases and J dropped 0; count of bases not matched to a gene: 8. The length of the CDR3 is 16 residues. Germline V gene lookup returns CDR1 MDHEN and CDR2 SYDVKM. The CDR3 DNA reads as TGTGCCAGCAGTTCCGTGGACAGGTTCGACCAAGAGACCCAGTACTTC. Translated, it gives CASSSVDRFDQETQYF.

This clonotype was seen many times. The chain combines TRBV20-1 with TRBJ2-1, with 9 bases fitting TRBD2. Germline V gene sequence: CDR1 DFQATT, CDR2 SNEGSKA (reference sequence). CDR3 length: 13 amino acids. After removal of 5 bases from V and 6 bases from J, the junction contained 5 bases not matched to a gene. The chain's CDR3 is CSALGLARNEQFF. In DNA, the CDR3 is TGCAGTGCTTTAGGACTAGCGCGCAATGAGCAGTTCTTC.

The chain links TRBV27 to TRBJ2-6, with TRBD1 matching over 10 bases. This CDR3 region has 16 residues. J gave up 3 bases and V 4 bases, and 3 bases lay outside the gene matches. Germline V gives CDR1 MNHEY, CDR2 SMNVEV (reference sequence). Here the CDR3 reads CASSWTGGFGANVLTF. In DNA, the CDR3 is TGTGCCAGCAGTTGGACAGGGGGATTTGGGGCCAACGTCCTGACTTTC.

V gene TRBV12-3 or TRBV12-4 combines with J gene TRBJ2-3; D possibly matches TRBD1 or TRBD2 (5 bases each). The CDR3 sequence is 10 residues long. With 6 bases removed from V and 13 bases from J, the gap between germline ends came to 11 bases. As DNA, the CDR3 is TGTGCCAGCAGGGGACCAAGGAAGTATTTT. It codes for CASRGPRKYF.

This sequence joins TRBV28 and TRBJ2-1; 11 bases are a match to TRBD2. V dropped 3 bases and J dropped 8; count of bases not matched to a gene: 6. CDR3 length: 15 amino acids. Germline CDR1 MDHEN, CDR2 SYDVKM. The CDR3 sequence is CASSFGGSGGDEQFF. CDR3 sequence (DNA): TGTGCCAGCAGTTTTGGGGGTAGCGGGGGGGATGAGCAGTTCTTC.

The table lists this clonotype with a few counts. V is TRBV12-3 or TRBV12-4 and J is TRBJ1-5; D unclear. The CDR3 covers 15 residues. Trimming left V 3 bases short and J 0 bases short, with 9 bases between. The CDR3 reads CASSFVIYSNQPQHF. In nucleotides, the CDR3 is TGTGCCAGCAGTTTCGTCATCTATAGCAATCAGCCCCAGCATTTT.

V and J are TRBV27 and TRBJ2-1, with 11 bases fitting TRBD2. The CDR3 totals 18 residues. V trimming: 0 bases; J trimming: 4 bases; junction bases outside the gene matches: 8. Germline CDR1 is MNHEY and CDR2 is SMNVEV (reference sequence). This CDR3 is CASSLSFSRTSGYNEQFF. The CDR3 DNA sequence: TGTGCCAGCAGTTTATCGTTCTCCAGGACTAGCGGGTACAATGAGCAGTTCTTC.

At least ten counts were recorded for this clonotype. J is TRBJ2-3 and V is TRBV12-3 or TRBV12-4; TRBD2 matches 9 bases. The CDR3 runs to 16 residues. V was clipped by 3 bases and J by 6 bases; unmatched bases: 10. The CDR3 here is CASSFVPGLAVDTQYF. The CDR3, as DNA: TGTGCCAGCAGTTTTGTCCCGGGACTAGCCGTTGATACGCAGTATTTT.

This clonotype was detected a few times. The chain carries TRBV5-1 and TRBJ2-7; D remains unclear. CDR3 length: 13 amino acids. V lost 4 bases, J lost 4 bases, and 12 bases lay in between. The germline V gene encodes CDR1 SGHRS and CDR2 YFSETQ. The CDR3 nucleotides are TGCGCCAGCAGCCAAAAGGACCGGTACGAGCAGTACTTC. This sequence encodes CASSQKDRYEQYF.

The V and J genes are TRBV5-1 and TRBJ2-1; 14 bases match TRBD2. Looked up from germline, CDR1 is SGHRS and CDR2 is YFSETQ. The ends lost 3 bases at V and 7 bases at J; junction bases unmatched: 3. The CDR3 is made up of 15 amino acids. The CDR3 nucleotides read TGCGCCAGCAGCTGGGGGACTAGCGGGAGAAATGAGCAGTTCTTC. It specifies CASSWGTSGRNEQFF.

The V gene is TRBV16, the J gene TRBJ1-3; D uncertain. Germline V gene lookup returns CDR1 KGHSY and CDR2 FQNENV. The V end was cut by 0 bases, the J end by 4 bases, with 7 bases between. This CDR3 comprises 14 residues. CDR3 nucleotides: TGTGCCAGCAGCCAATCTTACAGAGGAAACACCATATATTTT. It codes for CASSQSYRGNTIYF.

The chain combines TRBV5-1 with TRBJ2-2; D may be TRBD1 (5 bases). Trimming took 0 bases from V and 1 from J, leaving 10 bases between them. Germline V gene sequence: CDR1 SGHRS, CDR2 YFSETQ. This CDR3 has 16 residues. This CDR3 is CASSLGSGRNTGELFF. CDR3 nucleotides: TGCGCCAGCAGCTTGGGATCAGGGCGGAACACCGGGGAGCTGTTTTTT.

This chain links TRBV29-1 with TRBJ2-7, with D perhaps TRBD1 (5 bases). The CDR3 runs to 15 residues. Trimming shortened V by 2 bases and J by 6 bases, and 20 bases separated the two germline ends. CDR1 is SQVTM and CDR2 is ANQGSEA in the germline V gene. The CDR3 coding sequence is TGCAGCGTTGAATATCGCGCCAGGGCTGCGGCCGAGCAGTACTTC. Its protein product is CSVEYRARAAAEQYF.

The CDR3: CASSSHRQGAFNEQFF. The CDR3 bases are TGTGCCAGCAGCAGTCACAGACAGGGGGCATTCAATGAGCAGTTCTTC. V gene TRBV28 combines with J gene TRBJ2-1, with 10 bases fitting TRBD1. V lost 6 bases and J lost 6; bases outside the gene matches: 11. The CDR3 has 16 residues. The germline gives CDR1 MDHEN, CDR2 SYDVKM.

This clonotype was detected ten times or more. V gene TRBV7-3 combines with J gene TRBJ2-2; D possibly uses TRBD1 or TRBD2 (5 bases each). Germline CDR1 SGHTA, CDR2 FQGTGA. The CDR3 is made up of 13 amino acids. The V end was cut by 6 bases, the J end by 6 bases, with 11 bases between. CDR3 residues: CASSSRESGELFF. In DNA form, the CDR3 reads TGTGCCAGCAGTAGCAGGGAGTCCGGGGAGCTGTTTTTT. The full variable domain, in which reference TRBV7-3 and TRBJ2-2 provide the parts outside the CDR3, is GAGVSQTPSNKVTEKGKYVELRCDPISGHTALYWYRQSLGQGPEFLIYFQGTGAADDSGLPNDRFFAVRPEGSVSTLKIQRTERGDSAVYLCASSSRESGELFFGEGSRLTVL.

This clonotype has a handful of counts. The chain links TRBV4-1 to TRBJ2-7; unclear D gene. The germline V gene encodes CDR1 MGHRA and CDR2 YSYEKL. This CDR3 comprises 15 residues. Trimming took off 1 base at V and 3 bases at J, with 13 bases between the two ends. CDR3 region: CASSQGGIGFYEQYF. DNA for the CDR3: TGCGCCAGCAGCCAAGGAGGAATTGGGTTCTACGAGCAGTACTTC.

This clonotype showed up just a few times. The V gene is TRBV20-1, the J gene TRBJ2-3; TRBD1 might be the D (5 bases). V lost 1 base and J lost 4, with 6 bases in between. The CDR3 has 12 amino acids. CDR1 is DFQATT, CDR2 SNEGSKA, per germline (reference sequence). The CDR3 loop reads CSARGQSDTQYF. As DNA, the CDR3 is TGCAGTGCTAGAGGACAGTCAGATACGCAGTATTTT.

The chain carries TRBV28 and TRBJ2-3; 7 nucleotides agree with TRBD1. Germline V gene data show CDR1 as MDHEN and CDR2 as SYDVKM. The CDR3 extends over 15 amino acids. Trimming removed 4 bases from V and 4 bases from J; junction bases left unmatched: 8. The CDR3 DNA reads as TGTGCCAGCAGTTGGACAGGCCTCTCCTCAGATACGCAGTATTTT. Amino acid sequence: CASSWTGLSSDTQYF.

Ten or more counts support this clonotype. This chain uses TRBV4-3 with TRBJ1-2; D uncertain. Per the germline V gene, CDR1 is LGHNA and CDR2 is YSLEER. The length of the CDR3 is 14 residues. Deletions cut 0 bases from V and 5 bases from J, with 10 bases between. The CDR3 spells CASSQEGYLYGYTF. CDR3 DNA: TGCGCCAGCAGCCAAGAAGGATATCTATATGGCTACACCTTC.